These 10 T cell receptor beta chains originate from one sample sequenced in a study of metastatic and nonmetastatic thyroid tumors. TCRdb used MiXCR to call clones anew from the PCR reads. The table shows some 19,000 clones, with 25% occurring only once. Thyroid surgery was performed in patients who had received no treatment beforehand. The specimen sequenced was blood. Receptors originate from a male donor with papillary thyroid cancer or a benign thyroid nodule (not recorded which). Some clones in this sample may be carry-over from other donors' samples.

The genes are TRBV28 and TRBJ1-6, with D uncertain. Per germline, CDR1 MDHEN and CDR2 SYDVKM. V was trimmed by 3 bases and J by 17 bases, leaving 17 bases between them. This CDR3 is built from 13 residues. The CDR3 protein is CASSFLARLGVHF. The CDR3 DNA reads TGTGCCAGCAGTTTTTTGGCGCGCCTAGGCGTCCACTTT.

This chain links TRBV27 with TRBJ2-7; D not certain. Looked up from germline, CDR1 is MNHEY and CDR2 is SMNVEV (reference sequence). The CDR3 sequence is 15 residues long. V was shortened by 2 bases and J by 3 bases, with 14 bases between the two germline ends. The CDR3, as DNA: TGTGCCAGCAGTTTAGTAAGGGAATTAGGCTACGAGCAGTACTTC. It specifies CASSLVRELGYEQYF.

By its share, this clone is medium-sized. The gene calls are TRBV11-3 and TRBJ2-3, with D possibly being TRBD2 (5 bases). The CDR3 totals 13 residues. The germline V and J ends were trimmed by 8 bases and 0 bases, with 9 bases remaining between them. Per the germline V gene, CDR1 is SGHNT and CDR2 is YENEEA. The chain's CDR3 is CASSGISTDTQYF. CDR3 coding DNA: TGTGCCAGCTCCGGGATAAGCACAGATACGCAGTATTTT.

Notes on this clone: Just one base apart from a much larger clone, this may be a read error. This rearrangement joins TRBV6-5 to TRBJ2-7, with a possible D match to TRBD2 (7 bases). Germline assignment: CDR1 MNHEY and CDR2 SVGAGI. V lost 3 bases and J 7 bases, leaving 22 bases between the germline ends. There are 16 residues in the CDR3. CDR3 sequence (DNA): TGTGCCAGCAGTTATTCTCGGGGGGCGGGGGTTAGGGAGCAGTACTTC. Its translation: CASSYSRGAGVREQYF.

This clone was seen once. One junction end does not reproduce the germline sequence, and a read error may be involved. The CDR3 here is CATSGAVSGKTIYF. The CDR3 DNA reads as TGTGCCACCTCTGGGGCGGTCTCTGGAAAGACCATATATTTT. The genes are TRBV6-2 or TRBV6-3 and TRBJ1-3; tentatively, D is TRBD1 (5 bases). There are 14 residues in the CDR3. Germline lookup yields CDR1 MNHEY and CDR2 SVGEGT.

CDR3 residues: CSARVTGVSSYNSPLHF. The DNA for the CDR3 is TGCAGTGCTAGAGTGACGGGGGTGAGCTCCTATAATTCACCCCTCCACTTT. This rearrangement joins TRBV20-1 to TRBJ1-6; tentatively, D is TRBD1 (5 bases). Per germline, CDR1 DFQATT and CDR2 SNEGSKA (reference sequence). The CDR3 sequence is 17 residues long. Trimming pared 1 base from V and 0 bases from J, leaving 13 bases between.

This clone is labeled medium-sized. The sample contains more than one DNA sequence encoding this CDR3. The chain has TRBV4-1 and TRBJ2-2, with 8 nucleotides matching TRBD1. Germline CDR1 MGHRA, CDR2 YSYEKL. This CDR3 comprises 16 residues. V shed 0 bases, J shed 6 bases, and the junction held 6 bases outside the gene matches. CDR3 sequence (DNA): TGCGCCAGCAGCCAAGATCCAGGGGGCTACCCCGGGGAGCTGTTTTTT. It translates to CASSQDPGGYPGELFF.

The chain carries TRBV6-1 and TRBJ1-4, with D possibly TRBD1 on 6 matching bases. V was trimmed by 5 bases and J by 7 bases, leaving 23 bases between them. The germline CDR1 and CDR2 sequences are MNHNS and SASEGT. The CDR3 consists of 17 residues. This CDR3 reads CASSWGAGTAKGEKLFF. The DNA of the CDR3 is TGTGCCAGCAGTTGGGGGGCAGGAACAGCAAAGGGTGAAAAACTGTTTTTT.

The J gene is TRBJ2-1, the V gene TRBV11-2; D may be TRBD1 or TRBD2 (5 bases each). Trimming stripped 4 bases from V and 5 bases from J, with 18 bases between. The CDR3 has 16 amino acids. Germline V gene data show CDR1 as SGHAT and CDR2 as FQNNGV. In DNA, the CDR3 is TGTGCCAGCAGCTCCAGACCGGGGCAGAGAGACAATGAGCAGTTCTTC. It yields the protein CASSSRPGQRDNEQFF.

This clone was counted only a few times. V is TRBV12-3 or TRBV12-4 and J is TRBJ2-3, with D unresolved. The CDR3 extends over 13 amino acids. V dropped 7 bases and J dropped 0 bases, with 8 bases sitting between them. In DNA, the CDR3 is TGTGCCAGCAAGAGCCTTAGCACAGATACGCAGTATTTT. This gives the protein CASKSLSTDTQYF.